A selection of T cell receptor beta chains follows, all from one sample in a study of cytomegalovirus exposure and HLA in healthy donors. This table comes from immunoSEQ multiplex PCR, and its TCRdb copy is limited to in-frame clones, with some not included. The table lists over 150,000 clones, roughly 80% of them singletons. The material sequenced was PBMCs. Receptor source: a male donor in good health and CMV-seropositive. CDR3s include the opening cysteine and the closing phenylalanine or tryptophan. The D gene is left open where the match is weak. Size tells how often a clone was seen (once, few, many) or the class of an expanded clone, and some rows leave it out.

V	size	D	J	CDR3	DNA
TRBV30	.	.	TRBJ1-3	CAWSVRGYTIYF	TGTGCCTGGAGTGTACGGGGTTACACCATATATTTT
TRBV19	.	TRBD1	TRBJ2-5	CASSPRQGRETQYF	TGTGCCAGTAGTCCTAGACAGGGTAGGGAGACCCAGTACTTC
TRBV6-5	.	.	TRBJ1-5	CASSPDTSNQPQHF	TGTGCCAGCAGCCCGGACACTAGCAATCAGCCCCAGCATTTT
TRBV23-1	few	.	TRBJ2-7	CASSQQTGLYYEQYF	TGCGCCAGCAGTCAACAGACAGGATTGTACTACGAGCAGTACTTC
TRBV5-5	.	.	TRBJ1-1	CASSITGMGTEAFF	TGTGCCAGCAGCATAACAGGGATGGGCACTGAAGCTTTCTTT
TRBV30	.	TRBD2	TRBJ2-7	CAWSRAGGTYEQYF	TGTGCCTGGAGTCGAGCGGGAGGTACCTACGAGCAGTACTTC
TRBV4-1	.	.	TRBJ2-7	CASSQVTMLGSYEQYF	TGCGCCAGCAGCCAAGTCACGATGCTCGGCTCCTACGAGCAGTACTTC
TRBV5-5	few	TRBD1	TRBJ1-3	CASSTDRGWGNTIYF	TGTGCCAGCAGCACCGACAGGGGGTGGGGAAACACCATATATTTT
TRBV6-5	.	TRBD2	TRBJ2-5	CASSERGGRETQYF	TGTGCCAGCAGCGAGCGCGGGGGGAGGGAGACCCAGTACTTC
TRBV30	.	.	TRBJ1-1	CAWTRLMGGTEAFF	TGTGCCTGGACCAGACTCATGGGGGGTACTGAAGCTTTCTTT
TRBV30	.	.	TRBJ1-2	CAWSQGLNYGYTF	TGTGCCTGGAGTCAGGGGCTGAACTATGGCTACACCTTC
TRBV11-3	.	TRBD1	TRBJ2-7	CASSPRPGGTAEQYF	TGTGCCAGCAGCCCCCGACCAGGGGGAACTGCCGAGCAGTACTTC
TRBV10-1	.	.	TRBJ2-7	CASSTGYEQYF	TGCGCCAGTTCGACAGGCTACGAGCAGTACTTC
TRBV30	.	.	TRBJ1-2	CARSRQGYGYTF	TGTGCCCGGAGTCGGCAGGGGTATGGCTACACCTTC
TRBV5-1	.	.	TRBJ2-3	CASSLGRGLADTQYF	TGCGCCAGCAGCTTGGGGAGGGGGCTCGCAGATACGCAGTATTTT